A single sample is the source of the 8 T cell receptor beta chains below, sequenced in a study of early stage breast cancer tumors (dated by TCRdb to the late 2010s). Library preparation employed the immunoSEQ multiplex PCR assay. Entries here come from immuneACCESS through TCRdb and include only in-frame sequences with V and J called. Some clones fail to appear in such tables; in the studies checked, an unresolved V gene covers under half of the shortfall, and the cause of the remainder is unknown. The sample table shows 51,000 or so clones, and 83% are seen once. The leading ten clones occupy about 1.4% of the sample. Input material: blood. These receptors all come from a person between 50 and 60 years old with breast cancer.

This clone showed up just a few times. The rearrangement joins TRBV16 to TRBJ2-3; the D gene is possibly TRBD2 (6 bases). Between the trimmed V and J ends, which lost 4 bases and 6 bases, there was a span of 11 bases. Germline V CDR1 and CDR2: KGHSY, FQNENV. The CDR3 consists of 13 residues. The CDR3 DNA reads as TGTGCCAGCAGCCCCAAGGGAGGTGATACGCAGTATTTT. Residues: CASSPKGGDTQYF.

The chain carries TRBV6-5 and TRBJ2-7; D remains ambiguous. The germline CDR1 and CDR2 sequences are MNHEY and SVGAGI. V dropped 0 bases and J dropped 0 bases, with 3 bases sitting between them. This CDR3 region has 13 residues. Here the CDR3 DNA reads TGTGCCAGCAGTTACTCGGCCTCCTACGAGCAGTACTTC. It is translated as CASSYSASYEQYF.

The rearrangement joins TRBV19 to TRBJ1-2, with no clear D. The CDR3 is made up of 14 amino acids. Trimming removed 8 bases from V and 3 bases from J, with 16 bases in between. From germline, CDR1 is LNHDA and CDR2 SQIVND (reference sequence). CDR3 residues: CASQSTRMDYGYTF. The CDR3 DNA reads TGTGCCAGTCAGTCTACGAGAATGGACTATGGCTACACCTTC.

This clone came up a few times. The chain combines TRBV10-1 with TRBJ2-3; D unresolved. Trimming removed 3 bases at V and 1 base at J, with 8 bases between. Germline assignment: CDR1 WNHNN and CDR2 SYGVQD (reference sequence). The CDR3 spans 14 residues. The DNA of the CDR3 is TGCGCCAGCAGTGATGGGGTCGGCACAGATACGCAGTATTTT. Its protein product is CASSDGVGTDTQYF.

The chain has TRBV5-8 and TRBJ2-5; TRBD2 matches at 7 bases. After removal of 4 bases from V and 1 base from J, the junction contained 10 bases not matched to a gene. This CDR3 is built from 16 residues. Germline V gene data show CDR1 as SGHTS and CDR2 as YDEGEE. The CDR3: CASSTTAAGVQETQYF. The CDR3 nucleotides read TGTGCCAGCAGCACCACGGCCGCGGGGGTCCAAGAGACCCAGTACTTC. The variable domain in full, with the rest retrieved from reference TRBV5-8 and TRBJ2-5, is EAGVTQSPTHLIKTRGQQATLRCSPISGHTSVYWYQQALGLGLQFLLWYDEGEERNRGNFPPRFSGRQFPNYSSELNVNALELEDSALYLCASSTTAAGVQETQYFGPGTRLLVL.

This clone was seen just once. The chain recombines TRBV15 with TRBJ2-1; D possibly matches TRBD1 or TRBD2 (6 bases each). This CDR3 has 16 residues. The germline V gene encodes CDR1 LNHNV and CDR2 YYDKDF (reference sequence). V was cut by 0 bases and J by 7 bases, with 16 bases left in between. The CDR3 region is CATSRDYRGDGNEQFF. In nucleotides, the CDR3 is TGTGCCACCAGCAGAGACTATAGGGGGGACGGGAATGAGCAGTTCTTC. The whole variable domain, filled in from reference TRBV15 and TRBJ2-1, reads DAMVIQNPRYQVTQFGKPVTLSCSQTLNHNVMYWYQQKSSQAPKLLFHYYDKDFNNEADTPDNFQSRRPNTSFCFLDIRSPGLGDTAMYLCATSRDYRGDGNEQFFGPGTRLTVL.

CDR3 sequence reads: CASSWTGGYNSPLHF. The CDR3 coding sequence is TGTGCCAGCAGCTGGACAGGGGGCTATAATTCACCCCTCCACTTT. The rearrangement links TRBV7-9 to TRBJ1-6; TRBD1 matches 10 bases. From germline, CDR1 is SEHNR and CDR2 FQNEAQ (reference sequence). The junction had 0 bases not matched to a gene; V was cut back by 4 bases and J by 3 bases. The CDR3 contains 15 residues.

This sequence joins TRBV11-2 and TRBJ1-4; D gene ambiguous. The CDR3 extends over 15 amino acids. Germline CDR1 and CDR2: SGHAT and FQNNGV. V lost 4 bases to trimming and J lost 7 bases, with 16 bases between them. CDR3 region: CASSYSGAMGEKLFF. CDR3 nucleotides: TGTGCCAGCAGCTACTCGGGAGCCATGGGTGAAAAACTGTTTTTT.